A few counts support the clone carrying this T cell receptor beta chain. Germline loops: CDR1 SGHTA, CDR2 FQGNSA. CDR3 size: 17 residues. Unmatched junction bases numbered 10, after V lost 4 bases and J lost 4 bases. The data derive from a study of beta chain features in type 1 diabetes. Sequencing targeted expressed TCRB transcripts, as all isolated RNA had been reverse transcribed. Sequencing used immunoSEQ multiplex PCR; TCRdb keeps in-frame clones, though not all of them. Of roughly 370,000 clones listed, around 14% are singletons. This sequence originates from a man under 40 in good health. Sequenced sample: naive CD4+ T cells from blood. The chain recombines TRBV7-2 with TRBJ2-3; TRBD2 matches 11 bases. In DNA form, the CDR3 reads TGTGCCAGCAGCTCCCAAACTAGCGGGGGTTTTGCAGATACGCAGTATTTT. It is translated as CASSSQTSGGFADTQYF.